This T cell receptor (beta chain) derives from a study of cytomegalovirus exposure and HLA in healthy donors (dated by TCRdb to about 2017). In the study overall: According to a later analysis, the 120 or so validation repertoires were produced on the same platform as the 666 repertoires of the first cohort. To predict cytomegalovirus infection status, the study brought together high-throughput TCR immunosequencing, statistical association of individual TCRs with disease status, and machine learning. Besides the first cohort of roughly 640 subjects, a separate validation cohort made up of 95 to 150 different subjects was used. The study was designed to test whether signatures of past pathogen exposure could be identified by cataloging public T cell receptors.

The paper as a whole reports these results and caveats: In a later analysis, TCRs clustered in the first cohort were found to also tend to co-occur in the roughly 120 validation repertoires, with 85% to 95% of cluster scores above 0. While some public TCRs were present in many individuals, most TCR sequences turned up only very rarely across donors. The authors suggested that the approach could potentially be generalized to other disease states and immunological phenotypes. Cytomegalovirus status was reported to be diagnosed by the classifier with high specificity and sensitivity in both the original and validation cohorts. A later analysis lacked HLA typing for the validation cohort, so it scored co-occurrence in that cohort across all 120 or so repertoires. The study gave a list of around 170 TCR beta chains associated with cytomegalovirus. In vitro tests confirmed that a few of the cytomegalovirus-associated TCR beta chains recognize cytomegalovirus antigens.

Donors formed part of the validation cohort, which comprised some 120 subjects and was distinct from the first cohort of roughly 600 subjects. About this clone: Its specific antigen is unknown. No clone much larger than this one lies a single base away; base qualities are absent.

The method was the immunoSEQ multiplex PCR assay. On the authors' methods: A statistical classification framework was developed to diagnose cytomegalovirus status using the catalog of TCR beta chain sequences. TCRdb holds this immuneACCESS table with in-frame rearrangements only. Some clones are missing; in checked studies, unresolved V genes explain under half, and the rest has no known cause. V, J and clone size derive from that table, while D and trimming were established from the DNA sequence. This sample lists some 150,000 clones; 85% to 90% were detected once. About 3% of the sample lies in the top ten. The receptor was derived from a woman under 30 in good health and CMV-seropositive. Source material: PBMCs.

The DNA sequence follows: TGTGCCAGCAGCTGGAGGGGGGGGGAGACCCAGTACTTC. Its protein product is CASSWRGGETQYF. Recombination joined TRBV5-6 with TRBJ2-5; matching of 7 bases hints at TRBD2 as the D gene. The CDR3 has 13 amino acids, counting the end cysteine and phenylalanine. This entry keeps only the CDR3 DNA: 39 bases, framed from base 1. V is clipped by 3 bases and J by 5 bases, and the sequence between their germline boundaries is 11 bases long. CDR1 and CDR2 are read off the germline V gene as SGHDT and YYEEEE.